Following are 17 T cell receptor beta chains from one sample sequenced in a study of radiotherapy plus CTLA-4 blockade in lung cancer. Libraries were prepared by immunoSEQ multiplex PCR; TCRdb keeps only in-frame clonotypes and omits some of them. Of fewer than 70,000 clones in the sample, 79% were seen once. This specimen was peripheral blood, taken from a patient treated with radiotherapy plus ipilimumab. Receptors originate from a human donor with non-small cell lung cancer who had a complete response to radiotherapy plus ipilimumab.

The chain employs TRBV10-3 and TRBJ2-7; TRBD2 agrees at 11 bases. The CDR3 sequence is 16 residues long. Trimming cost V 6 bases and J 4 bases; bases outside gene matches: 11. From germline, CDR1 is ENHRY and CDR2 SYGVKD. Here the CDR3 DNA reads TGTGCCATCAGCAGACTAGCGGGATCCGGGATTTACGAGCAGTACGTC. Amino acids: CAISRLAGSGIYEQYV.

The chain employs TRBV7-8 and TRBJ1-1; D perhaps matches TRBD1 (6 bases). V was trimmed by 3 bases and J by 6 bases, leaving 11 bases between them. The germline CDR1 and CDR2 sequences are SGHVS and FQNEAQ. The CDR3 loop spans 13 amino acids. CDR3 amino acids: CASSFTSGAEAFF. The CDR3 DNA follows: TGTGCCAGCAGCTTTACTTCAGGGGCTGAAGCTTTCTTT.

The CDR3 DNA reads as TGTGCCAGCAGTTCACAGGACTCTGGAAACACCATATATTTT. It encodes CASSSQDSGNTIYF. J is TRBJ1-3 and V is TRBV7-2; weak D call: TRBD1 (5 bases). This CDR3 region has 14 residues. V was trimmed by 6 bases and J by 0 bases, leaving 9 bases between them. Germline CDR1 and CDR2: SGHTA and FQGNSA. The full variable domain, rest sourced from reference TRBV7-2 and TRBJ1-3, is GAGVSQSPSNKVTEKGKDVELRCDPISGHTALYWYRQSLGQGLEFLIYFQGNSAPDKSGLPSDRFSAERTGGSVSTLTIQRTQQEDSAVYLCASSSQDSGNTIYFGEGSWLTVV.

V usage is TRBV12-5 and J usage is TRBJ2-2; D unclear. Per the germline V gene, CDR1 is LGHNT and CDR2 is FRNRAP. The CDR3 totals 12 residues. Deletions cut 8 bases from V and 5 bases from J, with 9 bases between. The DNA for the CDR3 is TGTGCTAGTCGGCGAGTTACCGGGGAGCTGTTTTTT. Its translation is CASRRVTGELFF.

The J gene is TRBJ2-3, the V gene TRBV7-6; 7 positions agree with TRBD1. The germline V gene has CDR1 SGHVS and CDR2 FNYEAQ. This CDR3 is 12 amino acids long. V was pared by 6 bases and J by 6 bases, with 3 bases of the junction left unmatched. The CDR3 reads CASSPTGDTQYF. CDR3 sequence (DNA): TGTGCCAGCAGTCCGACAGGGGATACGCAGTATTTT.

The chain has TRBV6-5 and TRBJ1-2; 7 positions match TRBD1. This CDR3 contains 15 residues. CDR1 and CDR2 from the germline V gene are MNHEY and SVGAGI. V was pared by 7 bases and J by 7 bases, with 15 bases of the junction left unmatched. CDR3 sequence reads: CASTSSGGRNGGYTF. CDR3 sequence (DNA): TGTGCCAGCACCTCTTCAGGGGGGAGGAATGGTGGCTACACCTTC.

The rearrangement uses TRBV9 and TRBJ2-1, with 7 bases that match TRBD2. The CDR3 totals 13 residues. J lost 7 bases, V lost 1 base, and 2 bases had no gene match. In germline, CDR1 is SGDLS, CDR2 YYNGEE. The CDR3 sequence is CASSVHGGNEQFF. DNA for the CDR3: TGTGCCAGCAGCGTACACGGGGGGAATGAGCAGTTCTTC.

The chain employs TRBV4-3 and TRBJ1-2; a possible D gene is TRBD1 (5 bases). The ends were cut back, 0 bases at V and 4 bases at J, with 15 bases in the middle. Per the germline V gene, CDR1 is LGHNA and CDR2 is YSLEER. This CDR3 is 16 amino acids long. Here the CDR3 reads CASSQDRPGTIYGYTF. In nucleotides, the CDR3 is TGCGCCAGCAGCCAAGATAGGCCAGGGACGATCTATGGCTACACCTTC.

The rearrangement uses TRBV5-1 and TRBJ2-2; TRBD2 might be the D (6 bases). The CDR3 extends over 13 amino acids. V was shortened by 6 bases and J by 4 bases, with 10 bases between the two germline ends. The germline V gene encodes CDR1 SGHRS and CDR2 YFSETQ. CDR3 nucleotides: TGCGCCAGCATGGAGGGTAGCACCGGGGAGCTGTTTTTT. Translating it yields CASMEGSTGELFF.

The rearrangement links TRBV6-5 to TRBJ2-3, with a weak D call TRBD1 (6 bases). Trimming took off 4 bases at V and 1 base at J, with 12 bases between the two ends. There are 15 residues in the CDR3. CDR1 is MNHEY and CDR2 is SVGAGI in the germline V gene. The chain's CDR3 is CASSSRGMGTDTQYF. CDR3 nucleotide sequence: TGTGCCAGCAGTTCGAGGGGGATGGGCACAGATACGCAGTATTTT.

The chain joins TRBV4-3 to TRBJ2-2, with 9 bases matching TRBD2. This CDR3 has 17 residues. V shed 7 bases, J shed 0 bases, and the junction held 9 bases outside the gene matches. CDR1 and CDR2 from the germline V gene are LGHNA and YSLEER. CDR3 coding DNA: TGCGCCAGCACGCATTCACTAGCGGGTGCGAACACCGGGGAGCTGTTTTTT. Amino acids: CASTHSLAGANTGELFF.

V usage is TRBV6-6 and J usage is TRBJ1-1, with 7 bases identical to TRBD1. The CDR3 spans 12 residues. In germline, CDR1 is MNHNY, CDR2 SVGAGI (reference sequence). J was trimmed by 3 bases and V by 6 bases; bases with no gene match: 1. CDR3 in amino acids: CASSDRDTEAFF. The CDR3 DNA follows: TGTGCCAGCAGCGACAGGGACACTGAAGCTTTCTTT.

The rearrangement uses TRBV5-5 and TRBJ2-7, with D maybe TRBD1 (6 bases). Germline-derived CDR1 and CDR2 are SGHKS and YYEKEE (reference sequence). The CDR3 extends over 15 amino acids. The germline V and J ends were trimmed by 0 bases and 2 bases, with 12 bases remaining between them. The CDR3 sequence is CASSLASGATYEQYV. The CDR3 coding sequence is TGTGCCAGCAGCTTGGCTTCAGGGGCCACCTACGAGCAGTACGTC.

The J gene is TRBJ2-3, the V gene TRBV11-2; 9 bases line up with TRBD1. CDR1 is SGHAT, CDR2 FQNNGV, per germline. The CDR3 has 17 amino acids. The ends lost 4 bases at V and 5 bases at J; junction bases unmatched: 13. CDR3 coding DNA: TGTGCCAGCAGCTCGCAACCGGGACAGGGACCCAGAGATACGCAGTATTTT. Its translation: CASSSQPGQGPRDTQYF. The full variable domain, with the rest looked up from reference TRBV11-2 and TRBJ2-3, is EAGVAQSPRYKIIEKRQSVAFWCNPISGHATLYWYQQILGQGPKLLIQFQNNGVVDDSQLPKDRFSAERLKGVDSTLKIQPAKLEDSAVYLCASSSQPGQGPRDTQYFGPGTRLTVL.

The J gene is TRBJ2-5, the V gene TRBV11-2; tentative D call: TRBD1 (5 bases). The V gene's germline CDR1 is SGHAT and CDR2 FQNNGV. V gave up 5 bases and J gave up 5 bases, with 12 bases separating them. The CDR3 is 13 amino acids. This CDR3 reads CASSMTVVETQYF. In DNA form, the CDR3 reads TGTGCCAGCAGCATGACAGTCGTGGAGACCCAGTACTTC.

The CDR3 is CASSPGTSGINTGELFF. CDR3 DNA sequence: TGTGCCAGCTCACCGGGGACTAGCGGGATAAACACCGGGGAGCTGTTTTTT. The genes are TRBV18 and TRBJ2-2; 13 nucleotides line up with TRBD2. The CDR3 loop spans 17 amino acids. Germline assignment: CDR1 KGHSH and CDR2 LQKENI. V gave up 3 bases and J gave up 2 bases; unmatched junction bases: 3.

The chain couples TRBV6-4 to TRBJ2-2, with D unclear. V lost 7 bases, J lost 8 bases, and 17 bases lay in between. This CDR3 comprises 14 residues. The germline CDR1 and CDR2 sequences are MRHNA and SNTAGT. The CDR3 coding sequence is TGTGCCAGCACCCCCCGTCGGAGCGTGGGGGAGCTGTTTTTT. It translates to CASTPRRSVGELFF.